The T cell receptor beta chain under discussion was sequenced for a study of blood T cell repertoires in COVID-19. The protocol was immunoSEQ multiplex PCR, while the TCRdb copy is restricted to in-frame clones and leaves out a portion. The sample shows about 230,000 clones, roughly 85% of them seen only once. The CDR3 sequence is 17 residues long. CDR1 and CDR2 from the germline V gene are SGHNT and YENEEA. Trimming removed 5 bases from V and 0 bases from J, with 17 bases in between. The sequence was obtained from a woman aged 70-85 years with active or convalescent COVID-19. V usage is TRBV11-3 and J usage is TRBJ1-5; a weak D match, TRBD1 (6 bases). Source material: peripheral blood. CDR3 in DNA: TGTGCCAGCAGCCCCGAGGGGGGGGTTTATAGCAATCAGCCCCAGCATTTT. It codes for CASSPEGGVYSNQPQHF.